The entry below describes one T cell receptor beta chain. The entry originates in a study of control samples from healthy donors and cancer patients. Sequencing used immunoSEQ multiplex PCR; TCRdb keeps in-frame clones, though not all of them. The data show tens of thousands of clones, 70% to 90% seen once. Source material: PBMCs. This receptor was identified in a woman aged 55 to 70 with lung cancer.

The CDR3 is CASSLDRGRFGDTQYF. DNA of the CDR3: TGTGCCAGCAGCTTAGACCGGGGGCGTTTCGGAGATACGCAGTATTTT. This chain uses TRBV7-8 with TRBJ2-3; possibly TRBD1 or TRBD2 for D (6 bases each). The CDR3 length is 16 residues. The V and J ends lost 1 base and 5 bases respectively, with 16 bases between them. CDR1 and CDR2 from the germline V gene are SGHVS and FQNEAQ.